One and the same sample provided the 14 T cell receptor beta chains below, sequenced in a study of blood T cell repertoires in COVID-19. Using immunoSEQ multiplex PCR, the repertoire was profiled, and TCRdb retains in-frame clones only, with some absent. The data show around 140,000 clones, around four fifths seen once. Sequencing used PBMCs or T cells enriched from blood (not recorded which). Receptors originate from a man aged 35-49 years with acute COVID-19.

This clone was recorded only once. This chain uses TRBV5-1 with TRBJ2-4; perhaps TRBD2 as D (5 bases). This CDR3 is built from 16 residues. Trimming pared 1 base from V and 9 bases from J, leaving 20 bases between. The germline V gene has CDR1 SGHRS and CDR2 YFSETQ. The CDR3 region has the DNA TGCGCCAGCAGCTTGCTTCCCGGGATAAGTCAAAGCATTCAGTACTTC. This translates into CASSLLPGISQSIQYF.

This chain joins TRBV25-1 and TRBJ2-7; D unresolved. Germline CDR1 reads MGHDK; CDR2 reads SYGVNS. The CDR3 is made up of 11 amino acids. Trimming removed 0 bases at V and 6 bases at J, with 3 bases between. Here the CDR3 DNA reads TGTGCCAGCAGTGAATACGGCGAGCAGTACTTC. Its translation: CASSEYGEQYF.

The CDR3 DNA is TGTGCCAGCAGCCAGGGAAGGGGGAAGGGAGATGAGCAGTTCTTC. It codes for CASSQGRGKGDEQFF. The chain joins TRBV14 to TRBJ2-1; possible D gene TRBD1, 6 bases. The V end lost 3 bases, the J end lost 8 bases, and 17 bases lay between the germline ends. Germline assignment: CDR1 SGHDN and CDR2 FVKESK. This CDR3 is built from 15 residues.

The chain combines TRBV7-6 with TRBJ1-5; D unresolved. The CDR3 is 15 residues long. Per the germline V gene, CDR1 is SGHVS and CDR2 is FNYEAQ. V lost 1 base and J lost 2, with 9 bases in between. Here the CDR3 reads CASSLDGRGNQPQHF. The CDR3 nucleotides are TGTGCCAGCAGCTTAGACGGGAGGGGCAATCAGCCCCAGCATTTT. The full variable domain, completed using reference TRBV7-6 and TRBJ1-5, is GAGVSQSPRYKVTKRGQDVALRCDPISGHVSLYWYRQALGQGPEFLTYFNYEAQQDKSGLPNDRFSAERPEGSISTLTIQRTEQRDSAMYRCASSLDGRGNQPQHFGDGTRLSIL.

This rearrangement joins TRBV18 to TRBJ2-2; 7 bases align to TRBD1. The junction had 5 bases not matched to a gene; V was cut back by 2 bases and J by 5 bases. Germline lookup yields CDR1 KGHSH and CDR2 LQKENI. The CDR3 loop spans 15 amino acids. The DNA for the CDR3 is TGTGCCAGCTCACCAGGGACAGACAGGACCGGGGAGCTGTTTTTT. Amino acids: CASSPGTDRTGELFF.

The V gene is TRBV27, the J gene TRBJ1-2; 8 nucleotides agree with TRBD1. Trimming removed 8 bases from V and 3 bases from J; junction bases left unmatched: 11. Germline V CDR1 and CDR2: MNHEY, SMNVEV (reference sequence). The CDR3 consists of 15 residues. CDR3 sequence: CASGSKTTGDYGYTF. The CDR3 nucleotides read TGTGCCAGCGGTTCCAAGACGACAGGGGACTATGGCTACACCTTC.

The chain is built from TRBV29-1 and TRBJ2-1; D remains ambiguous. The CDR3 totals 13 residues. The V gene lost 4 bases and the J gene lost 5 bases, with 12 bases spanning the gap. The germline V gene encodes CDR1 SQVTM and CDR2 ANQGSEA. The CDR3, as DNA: TGCAGCGTTGGTCTCCTACCTAACAATGAGCAGTTCTTC. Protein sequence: CSVGLLPNNEQFF.

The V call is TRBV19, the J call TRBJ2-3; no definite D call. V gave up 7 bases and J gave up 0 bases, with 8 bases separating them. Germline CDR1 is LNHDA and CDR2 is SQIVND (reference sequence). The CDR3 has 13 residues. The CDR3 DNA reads TGTGCCAGTAAGAGTGTTAGCACAGATACGCAGTATTTT. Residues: CASKSVSTDTQYF.

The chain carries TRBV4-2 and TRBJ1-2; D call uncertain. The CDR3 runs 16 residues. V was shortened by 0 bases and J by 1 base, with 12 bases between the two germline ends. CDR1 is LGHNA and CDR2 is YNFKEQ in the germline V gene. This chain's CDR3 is CASSQDQNTFNYGYTF. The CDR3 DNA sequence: TGTGCCAGCAGCCAAGATCAAAACACCTTTAACTATGGCTACACCTTC.

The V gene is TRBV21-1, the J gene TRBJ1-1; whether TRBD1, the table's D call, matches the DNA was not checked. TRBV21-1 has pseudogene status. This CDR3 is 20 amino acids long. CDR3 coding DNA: TGTGCCAGCAGCGGCTGGAATTGGTGGACAGGGGATATCGGAGGGACTGAAGCTTTCTTT. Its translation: CASSGWNWWTGDIGGTEAFF.

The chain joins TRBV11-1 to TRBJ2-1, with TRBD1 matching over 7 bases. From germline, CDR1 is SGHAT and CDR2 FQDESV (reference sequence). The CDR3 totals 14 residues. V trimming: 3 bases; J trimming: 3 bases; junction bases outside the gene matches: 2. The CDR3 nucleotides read TGTGCCAGCAGCTTCCCAGGGGGCTACAATGAGCAGTTCTTC. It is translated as CASSFPGGYNEQFF.

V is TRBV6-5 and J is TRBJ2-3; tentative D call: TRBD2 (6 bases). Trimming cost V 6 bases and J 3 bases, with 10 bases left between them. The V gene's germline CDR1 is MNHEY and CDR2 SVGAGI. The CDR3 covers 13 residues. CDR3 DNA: TGTGCCAGCAGCCGGGAGAGAACAGATACGCAGTATTTT. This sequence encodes CASSRERTDTQYF.

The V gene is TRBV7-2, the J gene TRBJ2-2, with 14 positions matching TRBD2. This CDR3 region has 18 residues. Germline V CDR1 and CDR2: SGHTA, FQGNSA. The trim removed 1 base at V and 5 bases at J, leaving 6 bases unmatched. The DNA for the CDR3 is TGTGCCAGCAGCTTAGGACTAGCGGGAGGGGTCGGAACCGGGGAGCTGTTTTTT. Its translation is CASSLGLAGGVGTGELFF.

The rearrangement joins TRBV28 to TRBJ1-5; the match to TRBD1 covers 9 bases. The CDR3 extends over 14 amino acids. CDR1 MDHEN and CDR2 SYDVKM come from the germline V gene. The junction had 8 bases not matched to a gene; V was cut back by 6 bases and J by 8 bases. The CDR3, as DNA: TGTGCCAGCAGGTCACCGGGACAGGGAGAGCCCCAGCATTTT. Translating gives CASRSPGQGEPQHF.